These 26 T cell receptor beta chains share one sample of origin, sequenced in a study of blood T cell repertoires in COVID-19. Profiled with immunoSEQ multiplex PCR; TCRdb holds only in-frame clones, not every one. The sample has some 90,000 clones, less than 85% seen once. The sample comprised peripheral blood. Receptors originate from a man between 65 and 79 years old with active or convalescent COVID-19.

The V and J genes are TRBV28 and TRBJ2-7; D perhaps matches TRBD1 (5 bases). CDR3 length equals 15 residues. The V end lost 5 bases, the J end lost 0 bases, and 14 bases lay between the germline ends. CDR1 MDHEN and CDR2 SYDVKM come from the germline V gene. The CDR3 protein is CASSRDSPSSYEQYF. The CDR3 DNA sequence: TGTGCCAGCAGTCGAGACAGCCCAAGCTCCTACGAGCAGTACTTC. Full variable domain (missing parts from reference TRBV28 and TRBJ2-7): DVKVTQSSRYLVKRTGEKVFLECVQDMDHENMFWYRQDPGLGLRLIYFSYDVKMKEKGDIPEGYSVSREKKERFSLILESASTNQTSMYLCASSRDSPSSYEQYFGPGTRLTVT.

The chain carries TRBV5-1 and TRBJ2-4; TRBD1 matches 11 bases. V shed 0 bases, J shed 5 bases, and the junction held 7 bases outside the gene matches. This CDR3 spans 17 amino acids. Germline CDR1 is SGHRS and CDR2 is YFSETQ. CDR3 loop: CASSLVPPGQGENIQYF. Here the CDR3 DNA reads TGCGCCAGCAGCTTGGTTCCCCCGGGACAGGGGGAAAACATTCAGTACTTC. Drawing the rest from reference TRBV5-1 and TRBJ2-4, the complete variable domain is KAGVTQTPRYLIKTRGQQVTLSCSPISGHRSVSWYQQTPGQGLQFLFEYFSETQRNKGNFPGRFSGRQFSNSRSEMNVSTLELGDSALYLCASSLVPPGQGENIQYFGAGTRLSVL.

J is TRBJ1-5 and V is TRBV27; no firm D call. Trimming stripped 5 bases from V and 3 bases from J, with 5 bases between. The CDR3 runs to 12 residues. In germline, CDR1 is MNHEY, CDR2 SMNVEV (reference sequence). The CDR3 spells CASSQNNQPQHF. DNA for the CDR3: TGTGCCAGCAGTCAGAACAATCAGCCCCAGCATTTT.

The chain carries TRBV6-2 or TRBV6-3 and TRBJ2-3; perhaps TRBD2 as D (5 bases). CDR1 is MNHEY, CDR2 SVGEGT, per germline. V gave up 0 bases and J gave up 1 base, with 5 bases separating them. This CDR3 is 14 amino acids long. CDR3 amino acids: CASSYSGGTDTQYF. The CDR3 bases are TGTGCCAGCAGTTACTCCGGGGGCACAGATACGCAGTATTTT.

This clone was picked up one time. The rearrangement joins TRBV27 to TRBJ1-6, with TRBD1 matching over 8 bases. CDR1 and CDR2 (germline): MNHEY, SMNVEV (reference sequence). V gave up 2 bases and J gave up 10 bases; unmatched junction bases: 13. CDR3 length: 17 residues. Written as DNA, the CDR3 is TGTGCCAGCAGTTTAAATCAGGGGGCCTCCTCGGGATCACCCCTCCACTTT. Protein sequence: CASSLNQGASSGSPLHF.

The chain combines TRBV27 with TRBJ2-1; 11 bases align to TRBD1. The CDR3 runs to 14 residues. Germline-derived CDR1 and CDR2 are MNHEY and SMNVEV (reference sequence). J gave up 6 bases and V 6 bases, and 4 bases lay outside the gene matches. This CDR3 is CASSSGQGANEQFF. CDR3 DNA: TGTGCCAGCAGCTCCGGACAGGGGGCCAATGAGCAGTTCTTC.

In DNA, the CDR3 is TGTGCCAGCAGCTTCCGGGGGAAAGATAACCAAATTGGAAACACCATATATTTT. Protein: CASSFRGKDNQIGNTIYF. The chain employs TRBV7-9 and TRBJ1-3; a weak D match, TRBD1 (5 bases). The CDR3 spans 18 residues. CDR1 is SEHNR and CDR2 is FQNEAQ in the germline V gene (reference sequence). Trimming shortened V by 3 bases and J by 3 bases, and 21 bases separated the two germline ends.

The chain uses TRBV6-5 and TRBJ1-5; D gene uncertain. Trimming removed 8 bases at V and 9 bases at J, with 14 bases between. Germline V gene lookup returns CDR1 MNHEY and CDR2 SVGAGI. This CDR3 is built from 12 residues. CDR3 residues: CASGRQYRPQHF. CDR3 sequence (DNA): TGTGCCAGCGGGAGACAATATAGGCCCCAGCATTTT.

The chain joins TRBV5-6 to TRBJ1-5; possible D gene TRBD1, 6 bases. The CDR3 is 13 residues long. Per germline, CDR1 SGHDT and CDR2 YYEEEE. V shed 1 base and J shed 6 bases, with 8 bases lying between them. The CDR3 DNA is TGTGCCAGCAGCTTGTCAGGGGCTCAGCCCCAGCATTTT. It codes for CASSLSGAQPQHF.

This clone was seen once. DNA for the CDR3: TGTGCCAGCAGTACAGGGGGCGCCCAGAGCAGGCAGTTCTTC. It is translated as CASSTGGAQSRQFF. This chain connects TRBV27 to TRBJ2-1, with 9 bases that match TRBD1. CDR1 and CDR2 from the germline V gene are MNHEY and SMNVEV (reference sequence). The junction had 11 bases not matched to a gene; V was cut back by 5 bases and J by 12 bases. The length of the CDR3 is 14 residues.

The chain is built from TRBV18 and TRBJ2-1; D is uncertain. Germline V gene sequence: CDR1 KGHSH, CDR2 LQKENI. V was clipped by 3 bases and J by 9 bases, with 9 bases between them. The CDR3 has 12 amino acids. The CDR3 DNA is TGTGCCAGCTCACCGCAACGCGGTGAGCAGTTCTTC. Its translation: CASSPQRGEQFF.

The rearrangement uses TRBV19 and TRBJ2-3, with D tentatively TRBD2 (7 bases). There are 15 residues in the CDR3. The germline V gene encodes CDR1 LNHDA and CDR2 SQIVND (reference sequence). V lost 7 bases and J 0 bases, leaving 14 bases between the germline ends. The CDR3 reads CASKDRGASTDTQYF. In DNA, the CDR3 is TGTGCCAGTAAGGACCGGGGGGCTAGCACAGATACGCAGTATTTT.

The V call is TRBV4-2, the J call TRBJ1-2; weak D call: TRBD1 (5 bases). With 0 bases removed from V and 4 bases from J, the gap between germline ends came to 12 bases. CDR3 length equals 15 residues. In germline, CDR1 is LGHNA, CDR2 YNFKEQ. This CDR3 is CASSQDRGQIYGYTF. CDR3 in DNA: TGTGCCAGCAGCCAAGATAGAGGACAAATCTATGGCTACACCTTC.

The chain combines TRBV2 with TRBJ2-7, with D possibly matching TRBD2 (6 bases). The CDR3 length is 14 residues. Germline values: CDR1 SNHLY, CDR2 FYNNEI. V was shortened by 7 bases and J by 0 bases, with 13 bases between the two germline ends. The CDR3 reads CASMEGPHSYEQYF. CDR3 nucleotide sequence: TGTGCCAGCATGGAGGGACCACACTCCTACGAGCAGTACTTC.

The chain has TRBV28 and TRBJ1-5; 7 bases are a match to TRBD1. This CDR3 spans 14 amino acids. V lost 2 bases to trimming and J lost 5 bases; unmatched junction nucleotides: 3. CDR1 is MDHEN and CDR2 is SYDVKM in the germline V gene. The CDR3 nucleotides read TGTGCCAGCAGTTTAGGACAGGCACATCAGCCCCAGCATTTT. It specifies CASSLGQAHQPQHF.

CDR3 DNA sequence: TGTGCCAGCAGCTTAGTGGCAGGGCCTAATGAAAAACTGTTTTTT. Protein: CASSLVAGPNEKLFF. This sequence joins TRBV7-8 and TRBJ1-4; TRBD1 is a possible D gene (5 bases). The CDR3 extends over 15 amino acids. Germline V gene data show CDR1 as SGHVS and CDR2 as FQNEAQ. Trimming shortened V by 1 base and J by 3 bases, and 9 bases separated the two germline ends.

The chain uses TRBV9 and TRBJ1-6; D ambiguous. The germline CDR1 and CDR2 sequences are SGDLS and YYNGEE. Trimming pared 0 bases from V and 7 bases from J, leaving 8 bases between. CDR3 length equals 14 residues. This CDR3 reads CASSVEWLNSPLHF. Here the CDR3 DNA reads TGTGCCAGCAGCGTAGAGTGGCTCAATTCACCCCTCCACTTT. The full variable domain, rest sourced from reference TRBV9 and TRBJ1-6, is DSGVTQTPKHLITATGQRVTLRCSPRSGDLSVYWYQQSLDQGLQFLIQYYNGEERAKGNILERFSAQQFPDLHSELNLSSLELGDSALYFCASSVEWLNSPLHFGNGTRLTVT.

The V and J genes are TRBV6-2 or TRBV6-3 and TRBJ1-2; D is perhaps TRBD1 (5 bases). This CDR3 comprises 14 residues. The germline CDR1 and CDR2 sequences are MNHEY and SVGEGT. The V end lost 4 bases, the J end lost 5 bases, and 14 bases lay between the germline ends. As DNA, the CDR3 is TGTGCCAGCAGTTTTATCGGGGGTGCTTATGGCTACACCTTC. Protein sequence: CASSFIGGAYGYTF.

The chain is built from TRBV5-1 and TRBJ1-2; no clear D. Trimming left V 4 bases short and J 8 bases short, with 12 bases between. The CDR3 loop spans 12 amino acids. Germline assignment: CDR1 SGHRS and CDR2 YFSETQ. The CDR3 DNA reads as TGCGCCAGCAGCGCGGCAAGAAAGGGCTACACCTTC. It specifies CASSAARKGYTF.

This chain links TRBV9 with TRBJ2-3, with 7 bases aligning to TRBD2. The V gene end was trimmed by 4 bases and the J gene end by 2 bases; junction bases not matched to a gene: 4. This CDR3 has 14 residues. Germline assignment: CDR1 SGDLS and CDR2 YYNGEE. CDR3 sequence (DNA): TGTGCCAGCAGCCCGGGGGGTCCCACAGATACGCAGTATTTT. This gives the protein CASSPGGPTDTQYF.

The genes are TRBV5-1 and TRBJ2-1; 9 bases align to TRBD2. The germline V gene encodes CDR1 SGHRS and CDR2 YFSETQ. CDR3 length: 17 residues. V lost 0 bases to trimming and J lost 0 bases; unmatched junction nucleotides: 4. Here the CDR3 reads CASSLGSGGYSYNEQFF. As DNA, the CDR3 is TGCGCCAGCAGCTTGGGAAGCGGGGGGTACTCCTACAATGAGCAGTTCTTC.

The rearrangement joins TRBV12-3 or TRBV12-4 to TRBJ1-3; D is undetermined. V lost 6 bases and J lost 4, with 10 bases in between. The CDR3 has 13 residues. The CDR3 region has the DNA TGTGCCAGCAGCTCTTCGGGGGGAAACACCATATATTTT. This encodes CASSSSGGNTIYF.

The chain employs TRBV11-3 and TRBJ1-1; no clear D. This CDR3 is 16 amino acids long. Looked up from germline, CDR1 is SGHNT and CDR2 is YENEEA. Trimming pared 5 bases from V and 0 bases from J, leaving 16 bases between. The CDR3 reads CASSRGEGELNTEAFF. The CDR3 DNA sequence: TGTGCCAGCAGCCGTGGAGAGGGTGAATTGAACACTGAAGCTTTCTTT.

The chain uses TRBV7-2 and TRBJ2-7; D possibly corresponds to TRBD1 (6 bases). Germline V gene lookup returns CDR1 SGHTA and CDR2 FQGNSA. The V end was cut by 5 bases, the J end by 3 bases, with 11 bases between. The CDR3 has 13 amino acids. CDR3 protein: CASSLGQIYEQYF. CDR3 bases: TGTGCCAGCAGCCTCGGACAGATCTACGAGCAGTACTTC.

The CDR3 nucleotides are TGTGCCAGTAGTATGCAGCGGTCCATTGCAAATGAGCAGTTCTTC. Residues: CASSMQRSIANEQFF. V gene TRBV19 combines with J gene TRBJ2-1, with D perhaps TRBD2 (5 bases). The CDR3 consists of 15 residues. V gave up 3 bases and J gave up 7 bases, with 16 bases separating them. The germline V gene has CDR1 LNHDA and CDR2 SQIVND (reference sequence). The complete variable domain, with remaining parts taken from reference TRBV19 and TRBJ2-1, reads DGGITQSPKYLFRKEGQNVTLSCEQNLNHDAMYWYRQDPGQGLRLIYYSQIVNDFQKGDIAEGYSVSREKKESFPLTVTSAQKNPTAFYLCASSMQRSIANEQFFGPGTRLTVL.

The CDR3 protein is CASSFDRDGNEQFF. In nucleotides, the CDR3 is TGTGCCAGCAGCTTTGACAGGGATGGTAATGAGCAGTTCTTC. The chain uses TRBV5-4 and TRBJ2-1; 7 nucleotides line up with TRBD1. Unmatched junction bases numbered 6, after V lost 2 bases and J lost 7 bases. The CDR3 runs to 14 residues. Germline CDR1 reads SGHNT; CDR2 reads YYREEE (reference sequence).